There are many counts of the clone carrying this TCR beta chain. The data were obtained in a study of identical twins. The J segment lost 5 bases and the V segment lost 7 bases, leaving 2 bases of the junction unmatched. There are 13 residues in the CDR3. One entry per CDR3 protein, called by TCRdb with MiXCR from the 5' RACE reads. The sample consists of approximately 260,000 distinct CDR3 sequences, over 12% of them appearing once. Every sampled donor was Caucasian and healthy. The source of this sequence is a woman aged 18-29 years in good health. The V call is TRBV12-3 or TRBV12-4, the J call TRBJ2-2; 9 bases agree with TRBD1. The material sequenced was memory (CD45RO+) T cells sorted from blood. CDR3 coding DNA: TGTGCCAGCACCGGACAGGGGACCGGGGAGCTGTTTTTT. It is translated as CASTGQGTGELFF.